Each of the 8 T cell receptor beta chains below was sequenced from the same sample in a study of blood T cell repertoires in COVID-19. Generated by immunoSEQ multiplex PCR, the TCRdb table keeps only in-frame clones and is missing some. The data contain 130,000 or so clones, around four fifths of them singletons. Material: peripheral blood. The receptors were gathered from an elderly man with active or convalescent COVID-19.

The chain uses TRBV5-5 and TRBJ1-3, with 9 bases aligning to TRBD1. Germline lookup yields CDR1 SGHKS and CDR2 YYEKEE (reference sequence). V lost 3 bases to trimming and J lost 2 bases; unmatched junction nucleotides: 9. The CDR3 is 17 residues long. Here the CDR3 DNA reads TGTGCCAGCAGCTCAGCGGTGGGGGACAGGGCTGGAAACACCATATATTTT. Protein sequence: CASSSAVGDRAGNTIYF.

This clone was counted a single time. The chain has TRBV7-9 and TRBJ1-4; 10 bases are shared with TRBD1. The V and J ends lost 7 bases and 8 bases, in that order; junction bases with no gene match: 7. The CDR3 loop spans 14 amino acids. Looked up from germline, CDR1 is SEHNR and CDR2 is FQNEAQ (reference sequence). CDR3 sequence: CASNGGTGEEKLFF. The CDR3 DNA is TGTGCCAGCAACGGAGGGACAGGGGAGGAAAAACTGTTTTTT.

This chain uses TRBV28 with TRBJ1-5; no firm D call. This CDR3 has 14 residues. V gave up 3 bases and J gave up 0 bases, with 6 bases separating them. Germline CDR1 and CDR2: MDHEN and SYDVKM. Here the CDR3 DNA reads TGTGCCAGCAGTTTCAGTGGTAGCAATCAGCCCCAGCATTTT. This encodes CASSFSGSNQPQHF.

This chain connects TRBV5-1 to TRBJ2-7; the D gene is possibly TRBD1 (6 bases). The CDR3 has 14 amino acids. Germline V gene lookup returns CDR1 SGHRS and CDR2 YFSETQ. The V and J ends lost 4 bases and 3 bases respectively, with 14 bases between them. CDR3 amino acids: CASSPTGNGYEQYF. CDR3 DNA sequence: TGCGCCAGCAGCCCCACAGGGAATGGCTACGAGCAGTACTTC.

This sequence joins TRBV7-2 and TRBJ1-3; the D is unclear. CDR3 length: 12 residues. Trimming removed 5 bases at V and 3 bases at J, with 5 bases between. Germline values: CDR1 SGHTA, CDR2 FQGNSA. This chain's CDR3 is CASSPIGNTIYF. In nucleotides, the CDR3 is TGTGCCAGCAGCCCCATTGGAAACACCATATATTTT.

This chain connects TRBV6-6 to TRBJ2-7; perhaps TRBD1 as D (6 bases). Trimming cost V 2 bases and J 6 bases, with 14 bases left between them. CDR3 length equals 14 residues. CDR1 MNHNY and CDR2 SVGAGI come from the germline V gene (reference sequence). CDR3 protein: CASSYPEQGSEQYF. The CDR3 bases are TGTGCCAGCAGTTACCCCGAACAGGGTTCCGAGCAGTACTTC.

The chain has TRBV27 and TRBJ2-7, with a tentative D call TRBD1 (5 bases). V shed 4 bases and J shed 0 bases, with 13 bases lying between them. Germline assignment: CDR1 MNHEY and CDR2 SMNVEV (reference sequence). The CDR3 totals 15 residues. CDR3 protein: CASSSDTSSSYEQYF. In nucleotides, the CDR3 is TGTGCCAGCAGTTCGGACACATCGAGCTCCTACGAGCAGTACTTC.

The chain carries TRBV7-3 and TRBJ2-2, with 8 positions matching TRBD2. CDR1 is SGHTA and CDR2 is FQGTGA in the germline V gene. The CDR3 totals 16 residues. The junction had 4 bases not matched to a gene; V was cut back by 1 base and J by 3 bases. The CDR3 DNA reads TGTGCCAGCAGCTTAAGGAGCGGGGGTGACACCGGGGAGCTGTTTTTT. It codes for CASSLRSGGDTGELFF.